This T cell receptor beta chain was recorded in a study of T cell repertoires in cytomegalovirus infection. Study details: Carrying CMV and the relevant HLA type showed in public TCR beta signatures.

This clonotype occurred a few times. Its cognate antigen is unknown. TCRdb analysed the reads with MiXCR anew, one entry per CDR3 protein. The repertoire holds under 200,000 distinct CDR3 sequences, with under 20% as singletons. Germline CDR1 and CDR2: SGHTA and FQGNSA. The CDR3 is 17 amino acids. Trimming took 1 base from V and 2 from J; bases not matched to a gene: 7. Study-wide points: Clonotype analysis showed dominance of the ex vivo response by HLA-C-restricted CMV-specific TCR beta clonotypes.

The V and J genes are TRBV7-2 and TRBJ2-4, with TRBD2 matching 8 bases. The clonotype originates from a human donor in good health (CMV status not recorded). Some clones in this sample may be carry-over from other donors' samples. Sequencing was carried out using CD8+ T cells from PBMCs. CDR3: CASSLDGREGSKNIQYF. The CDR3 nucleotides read TGTGCCAGCAGCTTAGATGGCCGGGAGGGTTCCAAAAACATTCAGTACTTC.